The 17 T cell receptor beta chains presented below share a single source sample, sequenced in a study of patients and donors after allogeneic stem cell transplantation. One entry per CDR3 protein, called by TCRdb with MiXCR from the RT-PCR reads. The data hold about 150,000 distinct CDR3 sequences, with about a third observed a single time. The sample consisted of blood, either unsorted or a sorted T cell fraction (not recorded which). These receptors were taken from a human donor who was either an allogeneic HSCT recipient or a stem cell or donor lymphocyte infusion donor (not recorded which). It is not recorded whose cells these are; they may come from a transplant donor.

V is TRBV7-9 and J is TRBJ1-2; tentatively, D is TRBD1 (6 bases). CDR1 is SEHNR and CDR2 is FQNEAQ in the germline V gene (reference sequence). There are 15 residues in the CDR3. The V and J ends lost 5 bases and 2 bases respectively, with 15 bases between them. Here the CDR3 reads CASSVGQQPNYGYTF. For the CDR3, the DNA is TGTGCCAGCAGCGTCGGACAGCAACCCAACTATGGCTACACCTTC.

The chain combines TRBV24-1 with TRBJ1-5, with 8 positions matching TRBD1. Germline trimming cut 5 bases from V and 0 bases from J; bases unmatched to any gene: 2. The CDR3 is 15 residues long. The germline gives CDR1 KGHDR, CDR2 SFDVKD. CDR3: CATSAGQGSNQPQHF. The DNA of the CDR3 is TGTGCCACCAGTGCCGGACAGGGTAGCAATCAGCCCCAGCATTTT.

This chain joins TRBV11-2 and TRBJ1-2; 9 bases line up with TRBD1. This CDR3 has 15 residues. Trimming cost V 8 bases and J 8 bases; bases outside gene matches: 15. Germline V lookup: CDR1 SGHAT, CDR2 FQNNGV. Here the CDR3 reads CASGSNSGTGLGYTF. CDR3 bases: TGTGCCAGCGGATCCAACTCCGGGACAGGGCTAGGCTACACCTTC.

The gene calls are TRBV12-3 or TRBV12-4 and TRBJ1-2; unclear D gene. The CDR3 is made up of 12 amino acids. V was pared by 5 bases and J by 0 bases, with 4 bases between. In DNA form, the CDR3 reads TGTGCCAGCAGTGCAGCTAACTATGGCTACACCTTC. Its translation is CASSAANYGYTF.

This clonotype was seen a few times. This rearrangement joins TRBV12-3 or TRBV12-4 to TRBJ1-6; tentative D call: TRBD1 (6 bases). Trimming removed 4 bases at V and 4 bases at J, with 20 bases between. This CDR3 spans 18 amino acids. In DNA, the CDR3 is TGTGCCAGCAGTTCGACAATCGCAGGGGCCCCATATAATTCACCCCTCCACTTT. Translated: CASSSTIAGAPYNSPLHF.

This clonotype has more than one count but fewer than ten. This chain joins TRBV5-1 and TRBJ1-2; the D gene is possibly TRBD1 (6 bases). The CDR3 runs 11 residues. Trimming stripped 3 bases from V and 7 bases from J, with 7 bases between. The V gene's germline CDR1 is SGHRS and CDR2 YFSETQ. The CDR3 bases are TGCGCCAGCAGCTCGGACAGTGGCTACACCTTC. Amino acid sequence: CASSSDSGYTF. Filled out from reference TRBV5-1 and TRBJ1-2, the complete variable domain reads KAGVTQTPRYLIKTRGQQVTLSCSPISGHRSVSWYQQTPGQGLQFLFEYFSETQRNKGNFPGRFSGRQFSNSRSEMNVSTLELGDSALYLCASSSDSGYTFGSGTRLTVV.

The chain carries TRBV20-1 and TRBJ1-1; 8 nucleotides align to TRBD1. CDR3 length equals 16 residues. In germline, CDR1 is DFQATT, CDR2 SNEGSKA (reference sequence). With 1 base clipped from V and 1 base from J, the junction kept 8 bases outside the gene matches. The CDR3 nucleotides are TGCAGTGCTAGAGGCAGGGGGCGCGGTGGGAACACTGAAGCTTTCTTT. This sequence encodes CSARGRGRGGNTEAFF.

This chain joins TRBV20-1 and TRBJ2-2, with D uncertain. In germline, CDR1 is DFQATT, CDR2 SNEGSKA (reference sequence). V gave up 5 bases and J gave up 5 bases, with 9 bases separating them. The CDR3 has 12 residues. CDR3 region: CSAQLATGELFF. The CDR3 DNA reads TGCAGTGCTCAATTGGCAACCGGGGAGCTGTTTTTT.

This clonotype came up a few times. The chain carries TRBV4-3 and TRBJ2-2; D is possibly TRBD2 (6 bases). Trimming removed 0 bases from V and 4 bases from J, with 12 bases in between. This CDR3 has 16 residues. From germline, CDR1 is LGHNA and CDR2 YSLEER. CDR3 sequence: CASSQDAGLSTGELFF. The CDR3 nucleotides read TGCGCCAGCAGCCAAGATGCGGGGCTTAGCACCGGGGAGCTGTTTTTT.

The sample holds a few counts of this clonotype. This chain joins TRBV5-5 and TRBJ1-5; a weak D match, TRBD1 (5 bases). With 4 bases removed from V and 6 bases from J, the gap between germline ends came to 17 bases. CDR1 SGHKS and CDR2 YYEKEE come from the germline V gene (reference sequence). CDR3 size: 15 residues. Written as DNA, the CDR3 is TGTGCCAGCAGCCTAACTGGACATTCCCTTCAGCCCCAGCATTTT. It encodes CASSLTGHSLQPQHF.

V is TRBV12-3 or TRBV12-4 and J is TRBJ1-3; tentative D call: TRBD1 (5 bases). Trimming stripped 5 bases from V and 0 bases from J, with 11 bases between. The CDR3 extends over 15 amino acids. This chain's CDR3 is CASSLGGLSGNTIYF. CDR3 DNA: TGTGCCAGCAGTCTTGGGGGACTCTCTGGAAACACCATATATTTT.

This clonotype is a singleton in its sample. The chain couples TRBV5-4 to TRBJ1-4, with D perhaps TRBD1 (6 bases). Deletions cut 3 bases from V and 13 bases from J, with 13 bases between. This CDR3 spans 12 amino acids. Germline CDR1 SGHNT, CDR2 YYREEE (reference sequence). This CDR3 reads CASSSSETGLFF. For the CDR3, the DNA is TGTGCCAGCAGCTCATCCGAGACAGGACTGTTTTTT.

V is TRBV28 and J is TRBJ1-6; 11 bases agree with TRBD1. The CDR3 runs 14 residues. Trimming took 7 bases from V and 11 from J; bases not matched to a gene: 7. CDR1 is MDHEN and CDR2 is SYDVKM in the germline V gene. CDR3 bases: TGTGCCAGCAACAGGGACAGGGGGTTTCCACCCCTCCACTTT. Protein sequence: CASNRDRGFPPLHF.

V usage is TRBV3-1 and J usage is TRBJ1-2; D remains ambiguous. The length of the CDR3 is 14 residues. Germline CDR1 and CDR2: LGHDT and YNNKEL (reference sequence). V was cut by 0 bases and J by 4 bases, with 9 bases left in between. The CDR3: CASSQDRQIYGYTF. The CDR3 DNA reads as TGTGCCAGCAGCCAAGACCGGCAGATCTATGGCTACACCTTC. The full variable domain, in which reference TRBV3-1 and TRBJ1-2 provide the parts outside the CDR3, is DTAVSQTPKYLVTQMGNDKSIKCEQNLGHDTMYWYKQDSKKFLKIMFSYNNKELIINETVPNRFSPKSPDKAHLNLHINSLELGDSAVYFCASSQDRQIYGYTFGSGTRLTVV.

The chain joins TRBV5-1 to TRBJ1-5, with D hard to call. This CDR3 contains 13 residues. Germline lookup yields CDR1 SGHRS and CDR2 YFSETQ. The V gene lost 10 bases and the J gene lost 4 bases, with 15 bases spanning the gap. DNA of the CDR3: TGCGCCGTAAATAACAGACTTAATCAGCCCCAGCATTTT. Its translation is CAVNNRLNQPQHF.

This sequence joins TRBV28 and TRBJ1-4; a possible D gene is TRBD1 (5 bases). Germline CDR1 is MDHEN and CDR2 is SYDVKM. CDR3 length: 14 residues. The V gene lost 3 bases and the J gene lost 8 bases, with 13 bases spanning the gap. CDR3 nucleotides: TGTGCCAGCAGTTTGGGCGGGGACCGAGAAAAACTGTTTTTT. It yields the protein CASSLGGDREKLFF.

Only a few counts were recorded for this clonotype. This chain uses TRBV5-5 with TRBJ1-3; D perhaps matches TRBD1 (5 bases). V was trimmed by 3 bases and J by 0 bases, leaving 13 bases between them. Germline values: CDR1 SGHKS, CDR2 YYEKEE (reference sequence). This CDR3 spans 16 amino acids. The CDR3 DNA is TGTGCCAGCAGCTGGGACTCCTATAGCTCTGGAAACACCATATATTTT. Protein: CASSWDSYSSGNTIYF. The full variable domain, with the rest looked up from reference TRBV5-5 and TRBJ1-3, is DAGVTQSPTHLIKTRGQQVTLRCSPISGHKSVSWYQQVLGQGPQFIFQYYEKEERGRGNFPDRFSARQFPNYSSELNVNALLLGDSALYLCASSWDSYSSGNTIYFGEGSWLTVV.